This T cell receptor (beta chain) comes out of a study of regulatory T cells in long-lasting Graves disease. Time point given: persistent/refractory GD, antithyroid drugs over 5 years with positive TRAb. Making the TCR library involved RNA that had been extracted from PBMCs. Each patient gave approximately 10 milliliters of EDTA-anticoagulated peripheral blood. Investigators prepared the TCR beta libraries by applying iRepertoire HTBI primers and Arm-PCR of CDR3 regions. One entry per CDR3 protein, called by TCRdb with MiXCR from the multiplex PCR reads. The sample includes approximately 380,000 distinct CDR3 sequences, 20% to 25% seen only once; the top ten take less than 25%. The clonotype originates from a female donor with Graves disease. Sample: peripheral blood mononuclear cells (PBMCs), taken when the disease was refractory, from a patient treated with antithyroid drugs.

CDR3 nucleotides: TGTGCCAGCAGTCCCGGGACAGGGAATATCCAGCCCCAGCATTTT. Translated, it gives CASSPGTGNIQPQHF. This chain uses TRBV6-1 with TRBJ1-5, with 9 bases that match TRBD1. J gave up 7 bases and V 5 bases, and 9 bases lay outside the gene matches. Germline V gives CDR1 MNHNS, CDR2 SASEGT. The CDR3 is 15 amino acids.